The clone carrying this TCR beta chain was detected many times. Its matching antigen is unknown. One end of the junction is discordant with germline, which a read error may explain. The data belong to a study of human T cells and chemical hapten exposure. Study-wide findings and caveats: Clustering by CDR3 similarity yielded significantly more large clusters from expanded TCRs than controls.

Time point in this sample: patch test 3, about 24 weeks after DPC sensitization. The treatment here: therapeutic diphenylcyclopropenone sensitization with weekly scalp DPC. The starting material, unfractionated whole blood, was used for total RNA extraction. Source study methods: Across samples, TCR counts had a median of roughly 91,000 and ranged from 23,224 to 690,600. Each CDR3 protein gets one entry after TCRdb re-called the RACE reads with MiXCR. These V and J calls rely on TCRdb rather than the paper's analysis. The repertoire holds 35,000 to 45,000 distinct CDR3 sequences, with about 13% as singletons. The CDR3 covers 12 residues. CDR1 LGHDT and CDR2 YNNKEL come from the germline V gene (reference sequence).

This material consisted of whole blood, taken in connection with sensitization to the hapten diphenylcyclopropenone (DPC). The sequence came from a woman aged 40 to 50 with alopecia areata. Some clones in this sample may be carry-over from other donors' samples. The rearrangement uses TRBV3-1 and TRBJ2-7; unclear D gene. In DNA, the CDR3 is TGTGCCAGCAGCCAAGATCGGGCTAGTCCATGCTTC. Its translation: CASSQDRASPCF.